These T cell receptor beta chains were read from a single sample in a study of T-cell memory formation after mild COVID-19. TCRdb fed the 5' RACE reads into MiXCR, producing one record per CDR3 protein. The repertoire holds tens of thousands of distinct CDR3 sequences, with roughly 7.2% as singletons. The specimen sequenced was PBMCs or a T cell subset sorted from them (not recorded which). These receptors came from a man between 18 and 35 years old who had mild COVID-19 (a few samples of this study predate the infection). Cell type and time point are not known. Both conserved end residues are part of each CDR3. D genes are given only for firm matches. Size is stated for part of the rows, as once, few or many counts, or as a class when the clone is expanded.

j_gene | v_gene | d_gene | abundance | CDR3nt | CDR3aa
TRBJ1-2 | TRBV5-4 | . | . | TGTGCCAGCAGCTTACAGGGAACCTACACCTTC | CASSLQGTYTF
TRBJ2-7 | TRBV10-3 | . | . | TGTGCCATCAGTGCGGGCTCCTACGAGCAGTACTTC | CAISAGSYEQYF
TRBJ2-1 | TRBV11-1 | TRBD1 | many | TGTGCCAGCAGCTTATTGACAGGGGCCTACAATGAGCAGTTCTTC | CASSLLTGAYNEQFF
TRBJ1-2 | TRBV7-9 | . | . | TGTGCCAGCAGCCCGAGGGACATCCATTATGGCTACACCTTC | CASSPRDIHYGYTF
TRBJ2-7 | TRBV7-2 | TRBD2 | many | TGTGCCAGCAGCTTGTACCCAGCGGGGGGCTCCTACGAGCAGTACTTC | CASSLYPAGGSYEQYF
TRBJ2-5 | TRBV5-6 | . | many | TGTGCCAGCAGCTTGGGGTTGGGGACCCAGTACTTC | CASSLGLGTQYF
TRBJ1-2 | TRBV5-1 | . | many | TGCGCCAGCAGTCTCCCAGACAGGAGCTATGGCTACACCTTC | CASSLPDRSYGYTF
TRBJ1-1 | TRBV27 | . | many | TGTGCCAGCAGTTTATTTTTTGGGGGCACGGCTTTCTTT | CASSLFFGGTAFF
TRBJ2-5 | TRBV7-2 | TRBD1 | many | TGTGCCAGCAGCTTGGGGACAGGGGGTGTTATCCAAGAGACCCAGTACTTC | CASSLGTGGVIQETQYF
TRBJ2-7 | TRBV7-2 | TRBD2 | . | TGTGCCAGCAGCTTAGCTGGGACTAGCGGGAGGGCCGTGGTATCCTACGAGCAGTACTTC | CASSLAGTSGRAVVSYEQYF
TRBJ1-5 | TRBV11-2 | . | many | TGTGCCAGCAGCTCTGGCTCACAGCCCCAGCATTTT | CASSSGSQPQHF
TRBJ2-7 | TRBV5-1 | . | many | TGCGCCAGCAGCTTCGAAAACTCCTACGAGCAGTACTTC | CASSFENSYEQYF
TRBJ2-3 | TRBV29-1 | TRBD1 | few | TGCAGCGTTGAAGATTCTCGACAGGGGGCTGGGGATACGCAGTATTTT | CSVEDSRQGAGDTQYF
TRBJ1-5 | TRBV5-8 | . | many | TGTGCCAGCAGTCGGGGGGCTAATCAGCCCCAGCATTTT | CASSRGANQPQHF
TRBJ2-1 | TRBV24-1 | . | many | TGTGCCACCAGTGATCTAGGTGTCAGGGGGCAGTTCTTC | CATSDLGVRGQFF
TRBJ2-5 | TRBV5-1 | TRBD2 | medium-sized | TGCGCCAGCAGCTTATTTTTTAGCGGGGAAGAGACCCAGTACTTC | CASSLFFSGEETQYF
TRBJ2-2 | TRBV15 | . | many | TGTGCCACCAGCAGAGATAGGACGGCCGGGGAGCTGTTTTTT | CATSRDRTAGELFF